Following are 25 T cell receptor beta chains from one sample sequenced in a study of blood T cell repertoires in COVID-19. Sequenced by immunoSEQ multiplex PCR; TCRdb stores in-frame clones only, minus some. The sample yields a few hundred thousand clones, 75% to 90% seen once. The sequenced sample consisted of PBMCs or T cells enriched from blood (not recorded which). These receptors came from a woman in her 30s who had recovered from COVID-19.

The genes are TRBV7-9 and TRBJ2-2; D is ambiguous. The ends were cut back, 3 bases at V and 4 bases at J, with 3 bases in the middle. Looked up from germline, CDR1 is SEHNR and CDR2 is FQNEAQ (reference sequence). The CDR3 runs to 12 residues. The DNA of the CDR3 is TGTGCCAGCAGCTTTAGCACCGGGGAGCTGTTTTTT. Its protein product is CASSFSTGELFF.

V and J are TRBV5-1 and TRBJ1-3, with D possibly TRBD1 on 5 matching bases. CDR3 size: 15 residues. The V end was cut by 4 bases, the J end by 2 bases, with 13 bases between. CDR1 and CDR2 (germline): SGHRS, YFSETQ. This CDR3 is CASSPGGKPGNTIYF. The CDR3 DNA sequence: TGCGCCAGCAGCCCGGGGGGGAAGCCTGGAAACACCATATATTTT.

CDR3 loop: CASSFPGQGTEQFF. As DNA, the CDR3 is TGTGCCAGCAGTTTTCCGGGACAGGGTACTGAGCAGTTCTTC. The V gene is TRBV27, the J gene TRBJ2-1; 9 nucleotides line up with TRBD1. Germline loops: CDR1 MNHEY, CDR2 SMNVEV (reference sequence). After removal of 3 bases from V and 9 bases from J, the junction contained 6 bases not matched to a gene. The CDR3 contains 14 residues.

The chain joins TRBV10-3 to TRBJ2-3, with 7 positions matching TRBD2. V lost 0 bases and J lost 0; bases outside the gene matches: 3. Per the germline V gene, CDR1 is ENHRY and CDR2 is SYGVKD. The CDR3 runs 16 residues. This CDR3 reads CAISESGSGSTDTQYF. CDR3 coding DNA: TGTGCCATCAGTGAGTCAGGTAGCGGGAGCACAGATACGCAGTATTTT.

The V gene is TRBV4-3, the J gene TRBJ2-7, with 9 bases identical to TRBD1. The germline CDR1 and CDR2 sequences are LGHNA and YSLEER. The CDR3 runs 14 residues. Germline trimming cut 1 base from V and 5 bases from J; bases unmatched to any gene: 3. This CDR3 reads CASSQGDRVNEQYF. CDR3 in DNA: TGCGCCAGCAGCCAAGGGGACAGGGTCAACGAGCAGTACTTC.

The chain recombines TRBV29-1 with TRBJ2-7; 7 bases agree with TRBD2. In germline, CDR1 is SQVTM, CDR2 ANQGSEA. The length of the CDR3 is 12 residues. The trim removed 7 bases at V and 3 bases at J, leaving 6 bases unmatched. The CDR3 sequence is CSATRTSYEQYF. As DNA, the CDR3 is TGCAGCGCAACCCGGACTAGCTACGAGCAGTACTTC.

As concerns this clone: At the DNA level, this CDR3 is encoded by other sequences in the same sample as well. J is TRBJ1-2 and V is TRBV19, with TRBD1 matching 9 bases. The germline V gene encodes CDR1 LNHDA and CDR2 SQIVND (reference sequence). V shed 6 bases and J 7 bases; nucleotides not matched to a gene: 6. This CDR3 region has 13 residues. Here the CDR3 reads CASSPDRGRGYTF. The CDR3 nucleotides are TGTGCCAGTAGCCCGGACAGGGGTCGTGGCTACACCTTC.

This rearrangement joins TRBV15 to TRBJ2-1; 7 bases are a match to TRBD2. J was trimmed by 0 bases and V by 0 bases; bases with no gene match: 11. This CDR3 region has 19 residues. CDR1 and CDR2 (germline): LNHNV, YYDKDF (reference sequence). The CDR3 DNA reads TGTGCCACCAGCAGAGATGGGGGAGGGGAACCCAGCTCCTACAATGAGCAGTTCTTC. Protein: CATSRDGGGEPSSYNEQFF.

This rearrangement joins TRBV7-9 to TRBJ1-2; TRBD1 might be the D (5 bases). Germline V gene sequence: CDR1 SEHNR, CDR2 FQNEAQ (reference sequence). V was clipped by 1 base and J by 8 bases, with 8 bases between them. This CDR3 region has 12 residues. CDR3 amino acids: CASSLGAGGYTF. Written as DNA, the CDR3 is TGTGCCAGCAGCTTAGGGGCAGGGGGCTACACCTTC.

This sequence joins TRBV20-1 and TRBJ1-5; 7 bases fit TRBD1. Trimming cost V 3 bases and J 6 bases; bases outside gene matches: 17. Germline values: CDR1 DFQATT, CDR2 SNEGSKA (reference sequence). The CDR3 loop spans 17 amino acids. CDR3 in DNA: TGCAGTGCTAGTCCCTACACCGGGACAGCGTACCGTCAGCCCCAGCATTTT. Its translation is CSASPYTGTAYRQPQHF.

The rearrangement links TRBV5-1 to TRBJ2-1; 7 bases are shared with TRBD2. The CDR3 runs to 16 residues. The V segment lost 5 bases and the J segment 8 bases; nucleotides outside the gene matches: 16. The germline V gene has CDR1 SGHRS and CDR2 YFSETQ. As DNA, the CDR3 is TGCGCCAGCAGTTTTTTAGGACTAGACGCTGCTTATGAGCAGTTCTTC. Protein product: CASSFLGLDAAYEQFF.

The CDR3 nucleotides read TGTGCCAGCAGTTACGGGACAGGGTATGGAAACACCATATATTTT. Protein: CASSYGTGYGNTIYF. The genes are TRBV6-5 and TRBJ1-3; 9 positions match TRBD1. The V segment lost 2 bases and the J segment 3 bases; nucleotides outside the gene matches: 2. CDR3 length: 15 residues. CDR1 and CDR2 from the germline V gene are MNHEY and SVGAGI.

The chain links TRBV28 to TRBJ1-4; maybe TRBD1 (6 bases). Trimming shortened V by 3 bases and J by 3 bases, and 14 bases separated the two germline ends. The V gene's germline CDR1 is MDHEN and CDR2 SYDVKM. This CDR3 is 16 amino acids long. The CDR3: CASSFLRGSSNEKLFF. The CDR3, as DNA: TGTGCCAGCAGTTTCCTCAGGGGCTCCTCTAATGAAAAACTGTTTTTT.

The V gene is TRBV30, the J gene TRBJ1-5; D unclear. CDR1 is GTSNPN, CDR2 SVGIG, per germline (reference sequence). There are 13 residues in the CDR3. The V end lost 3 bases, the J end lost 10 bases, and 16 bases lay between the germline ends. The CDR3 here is CAWRGDGLAPQHF. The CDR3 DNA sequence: TGTGCCTGGAGAGGAGACGGCCTTGCTCCCCAGCATTTT.

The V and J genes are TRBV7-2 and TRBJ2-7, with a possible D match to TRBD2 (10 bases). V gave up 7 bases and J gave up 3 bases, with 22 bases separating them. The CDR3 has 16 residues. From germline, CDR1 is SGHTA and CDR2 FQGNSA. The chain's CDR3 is CASKGQGLAGGYEQYF. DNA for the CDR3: TGTGCCAGCAAGGGACAGGGATTAGCGGGAGGCTACGAGCAGTACTTC. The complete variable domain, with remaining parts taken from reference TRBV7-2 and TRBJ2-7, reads GAGVSQSPSNKVTEKGKDVELRCDPISGHTALYWYRQSLGQGLEFLIYFQGNSAPDKSGLPSDRFSAERTGGSVSTLTIQRTQQEDSAVYLCASKGQGLAGGYEQYFGPGTRLTVT.

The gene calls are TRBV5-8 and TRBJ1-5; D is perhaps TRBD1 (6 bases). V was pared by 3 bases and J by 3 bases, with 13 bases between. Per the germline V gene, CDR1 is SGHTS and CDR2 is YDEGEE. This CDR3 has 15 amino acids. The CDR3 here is CASSYGQLSNQPQHF. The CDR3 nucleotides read TGTGCCAGCAGCTACGGACAGCTCTCCAATCAGCCCCAGCATTTT.

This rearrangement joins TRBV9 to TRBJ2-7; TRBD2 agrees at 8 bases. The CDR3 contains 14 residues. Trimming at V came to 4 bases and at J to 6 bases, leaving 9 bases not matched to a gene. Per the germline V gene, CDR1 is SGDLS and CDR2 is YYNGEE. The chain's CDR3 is CASSPAGLVGEQYF. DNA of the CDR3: TGTGCCAGCAGCCCCGCGGGACTAGTCGGCGAGCAGTACTTC.

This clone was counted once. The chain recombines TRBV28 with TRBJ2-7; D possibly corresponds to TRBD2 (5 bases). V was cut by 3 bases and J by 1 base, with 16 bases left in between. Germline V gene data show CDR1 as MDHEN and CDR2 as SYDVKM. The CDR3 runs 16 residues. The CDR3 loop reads CASSLRALAASYEQYF. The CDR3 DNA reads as TGTGCCAGCAGTTTGAGGGCATTGGCGGCTTCCTACGAGCAGTACTTC.

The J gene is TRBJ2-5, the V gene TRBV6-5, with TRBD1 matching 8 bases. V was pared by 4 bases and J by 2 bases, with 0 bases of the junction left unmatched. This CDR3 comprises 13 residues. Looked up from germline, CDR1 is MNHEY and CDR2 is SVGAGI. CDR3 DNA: TGTGCCAGCAGTTGGGACAGGCAAGAGACCCAGTACTTC. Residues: CASSWDRQETQYF.

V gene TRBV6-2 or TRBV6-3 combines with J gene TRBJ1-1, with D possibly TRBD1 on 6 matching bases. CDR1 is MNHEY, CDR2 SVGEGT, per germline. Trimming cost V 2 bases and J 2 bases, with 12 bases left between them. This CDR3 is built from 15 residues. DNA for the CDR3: TGTGCCAGCAGTTACCCGGGACACCGAAACACTGAAGCTTTCTTT. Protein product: CASSYPGHRNTEAFF.

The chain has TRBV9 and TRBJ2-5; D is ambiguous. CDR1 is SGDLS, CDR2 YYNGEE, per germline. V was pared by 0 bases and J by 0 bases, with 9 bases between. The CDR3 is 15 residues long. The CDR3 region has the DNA TGTGCCAGCAGCGTAGAACGCGGCCACCAAGAGACCCAGTACTTC. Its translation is CASSVERGHQETQYF.

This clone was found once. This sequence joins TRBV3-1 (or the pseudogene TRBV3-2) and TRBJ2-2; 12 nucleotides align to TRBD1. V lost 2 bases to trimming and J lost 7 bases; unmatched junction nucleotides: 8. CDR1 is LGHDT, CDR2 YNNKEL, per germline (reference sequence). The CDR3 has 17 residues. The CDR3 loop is CASSQFPGQGARGELFF. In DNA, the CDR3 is TGTGCCAGCAGCCAATTCCCGGGACAGGGGGCGCGCGGGGAGCTGTTTTTT.

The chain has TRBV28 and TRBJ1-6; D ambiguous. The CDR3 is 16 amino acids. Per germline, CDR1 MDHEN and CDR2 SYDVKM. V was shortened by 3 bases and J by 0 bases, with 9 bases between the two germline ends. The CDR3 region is CASSFADFSYNSPLHF. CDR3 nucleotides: TGTGCCAGCAGTTTCGCGGACTTCTCCTATAATTCACCCCTCCACTTT.

CDR3: CASSPWGQGRVTYEQYF. The CDR3 nucleotides are TGTGCCAGCAGTCCGTGGGGACAGGGGAGAGTAACCTACGAGCAGTACTTC. This chain joins TRBV28 and TRBJ2-7; 10 positions match TRBD1. Germline loops: CDR1 MDHEN, CDR2 SYDVKM. The CDR3 is made up of 17 amino acids. The J segment lost 2 bases and the V segment lost 5 bases, leaving 12 bases of the junction unmatched.

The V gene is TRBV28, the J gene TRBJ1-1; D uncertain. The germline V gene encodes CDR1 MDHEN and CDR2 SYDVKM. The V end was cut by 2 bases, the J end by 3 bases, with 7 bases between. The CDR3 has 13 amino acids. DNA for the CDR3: TGTGCCAGCAGTTTAAATCGGGACACTGAAGCTTTCTTT. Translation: CASSLNRDTEAFF. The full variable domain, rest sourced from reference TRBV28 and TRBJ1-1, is DVKVTQSSRYLVKRTGEKVFLECVQDMDHENMFWYRQDPGLGLRLIYFSYDVKMKEKGDIPEGYSVSREKKERFSLILESASTNQTSMYLCASSLNRDTEAFFGQGTRLTVV.